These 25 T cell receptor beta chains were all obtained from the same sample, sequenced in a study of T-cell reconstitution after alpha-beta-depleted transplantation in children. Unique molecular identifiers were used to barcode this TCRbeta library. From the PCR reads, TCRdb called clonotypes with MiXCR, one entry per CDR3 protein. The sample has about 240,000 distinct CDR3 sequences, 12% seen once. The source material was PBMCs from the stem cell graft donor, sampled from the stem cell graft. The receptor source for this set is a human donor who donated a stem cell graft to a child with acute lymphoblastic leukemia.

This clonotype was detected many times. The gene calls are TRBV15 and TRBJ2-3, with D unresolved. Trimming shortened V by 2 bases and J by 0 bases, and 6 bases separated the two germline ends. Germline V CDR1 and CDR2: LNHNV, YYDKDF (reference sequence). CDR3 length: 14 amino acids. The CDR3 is CATSRPHSTDTQYF. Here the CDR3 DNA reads TGTGCCACCAGCAGACCCCACAGCACAGATACGCAGTATTTT.

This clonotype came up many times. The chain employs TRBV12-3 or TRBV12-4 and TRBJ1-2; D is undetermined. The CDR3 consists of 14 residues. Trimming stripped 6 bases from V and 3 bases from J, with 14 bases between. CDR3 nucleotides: TGTGCCAGCAGCCGCACCAACATGCACTATGGCTACACCTTC. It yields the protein CASSRTNMHYGYTF.

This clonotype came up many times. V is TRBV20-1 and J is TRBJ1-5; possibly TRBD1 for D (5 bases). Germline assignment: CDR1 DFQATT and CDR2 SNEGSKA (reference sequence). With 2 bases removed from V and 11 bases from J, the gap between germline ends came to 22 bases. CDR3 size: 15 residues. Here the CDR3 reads CSARPKRGRGGTQHF. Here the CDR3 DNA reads TGCAGTGCTAGACCAAAAAGGGGACGGGGTGGAACCCAGCATTTT.

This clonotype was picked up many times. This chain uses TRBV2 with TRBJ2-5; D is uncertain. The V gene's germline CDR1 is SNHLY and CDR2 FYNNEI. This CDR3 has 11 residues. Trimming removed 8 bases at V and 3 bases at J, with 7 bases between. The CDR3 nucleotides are TGTGCCAGCGGGGTGGAAGAGACCCAGTACTTC. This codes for CASGVEETQYF.

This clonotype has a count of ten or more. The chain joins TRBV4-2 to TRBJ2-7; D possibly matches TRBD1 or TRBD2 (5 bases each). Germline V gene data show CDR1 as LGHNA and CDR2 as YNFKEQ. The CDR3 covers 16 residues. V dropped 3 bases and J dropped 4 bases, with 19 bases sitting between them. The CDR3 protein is CASSQFTGQLGYEQYF. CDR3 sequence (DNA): TGTGCCAGCAGCCAGTTTACGGGGCAACTGGGGTACGAGCAGTACTTC.

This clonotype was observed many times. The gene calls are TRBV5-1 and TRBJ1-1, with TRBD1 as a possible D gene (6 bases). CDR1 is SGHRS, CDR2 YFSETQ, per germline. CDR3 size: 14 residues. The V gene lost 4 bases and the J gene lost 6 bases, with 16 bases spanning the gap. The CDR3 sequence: CASSPEGGSAEAFF. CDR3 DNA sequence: TGCGCCAGCAGCCCGGAGGGGGGAAGCGCTGAAGCTTTCTTT.

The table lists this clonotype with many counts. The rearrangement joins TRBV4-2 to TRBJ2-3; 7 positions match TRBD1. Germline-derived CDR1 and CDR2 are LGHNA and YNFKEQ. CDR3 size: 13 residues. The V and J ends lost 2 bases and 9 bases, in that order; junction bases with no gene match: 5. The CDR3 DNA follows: TGTGCCAGCAGCCAATCTTGGACAGGAACGCAGTATTTT. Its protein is CASSQSWTGTQYF.

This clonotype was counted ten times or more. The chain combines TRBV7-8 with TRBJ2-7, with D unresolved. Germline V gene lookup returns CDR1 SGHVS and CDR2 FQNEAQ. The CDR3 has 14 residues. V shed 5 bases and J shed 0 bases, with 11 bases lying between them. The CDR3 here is CASSPSYNSYEQYF. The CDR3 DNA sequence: TGTGCCAGCAGCCCCAGCTATAACTCCTACGAGCAGTACTTC.

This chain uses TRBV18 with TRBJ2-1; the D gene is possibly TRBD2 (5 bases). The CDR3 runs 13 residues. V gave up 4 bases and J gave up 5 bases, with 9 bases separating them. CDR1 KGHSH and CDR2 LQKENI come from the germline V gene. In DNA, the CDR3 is TGTGCCAGCTCACTCCTCGGGGACAATGAGCAGTTCTTC. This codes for CASSLLGDNEQFF.

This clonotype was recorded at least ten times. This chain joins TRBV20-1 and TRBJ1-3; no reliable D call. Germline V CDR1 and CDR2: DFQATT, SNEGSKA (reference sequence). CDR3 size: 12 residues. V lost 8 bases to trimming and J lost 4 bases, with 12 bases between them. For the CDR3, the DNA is TGCAGTTCCACCCGGGGAGGAAACACCATATATTTT. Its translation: CSSTRGGNTIYF.

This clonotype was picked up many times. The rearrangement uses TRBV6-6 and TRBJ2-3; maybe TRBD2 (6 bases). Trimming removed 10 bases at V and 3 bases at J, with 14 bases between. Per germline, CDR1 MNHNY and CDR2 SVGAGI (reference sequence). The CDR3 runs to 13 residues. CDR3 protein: CATIRGRTDTQYF. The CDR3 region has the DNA TGTGCCACCATTCGTGGGAGGACAGATACGCAGTATTTT.

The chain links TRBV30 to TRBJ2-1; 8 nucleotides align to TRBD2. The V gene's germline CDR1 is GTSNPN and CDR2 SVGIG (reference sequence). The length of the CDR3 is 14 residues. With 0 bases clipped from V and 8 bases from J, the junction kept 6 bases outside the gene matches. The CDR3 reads CAWSVEWREDEQFF. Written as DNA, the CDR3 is TGTGCCTGGAGTGTGGAATGGCGGGAGGATGAGCAGTTCTTC.

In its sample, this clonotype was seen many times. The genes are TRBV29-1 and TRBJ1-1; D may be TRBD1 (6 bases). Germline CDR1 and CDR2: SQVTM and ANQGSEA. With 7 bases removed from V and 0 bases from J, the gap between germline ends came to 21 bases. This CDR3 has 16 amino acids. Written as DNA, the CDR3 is TGCAGCGCGTCATTGAAGGGACACAGTATGAACACTGAAGCTTTCTTT. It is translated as CSASLKGHSMNTEAFF.

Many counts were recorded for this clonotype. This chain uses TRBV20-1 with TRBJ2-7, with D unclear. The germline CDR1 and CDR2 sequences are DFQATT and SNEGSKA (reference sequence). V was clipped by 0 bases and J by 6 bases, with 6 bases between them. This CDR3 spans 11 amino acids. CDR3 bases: TGCAGTGCTAGAGATCGCGGCGAGCAGTACTTC. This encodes CSARDRGEQYF.

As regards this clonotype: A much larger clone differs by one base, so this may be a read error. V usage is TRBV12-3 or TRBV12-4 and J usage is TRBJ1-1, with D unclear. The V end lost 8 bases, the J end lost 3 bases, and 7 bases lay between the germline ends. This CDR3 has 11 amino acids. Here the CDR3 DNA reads TGTGCCAGCTACGAATACACTGAAGCTTTCTTT. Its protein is CASYEYTEAFF.

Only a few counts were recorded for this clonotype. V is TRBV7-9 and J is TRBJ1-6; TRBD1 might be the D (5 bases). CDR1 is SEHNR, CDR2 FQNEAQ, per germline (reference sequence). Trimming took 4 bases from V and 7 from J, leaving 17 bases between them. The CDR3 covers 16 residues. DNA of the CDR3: TGTGCCAGCAGCTCCCAGGTGGGGGTAAGAAATTCACCCCTCCACTTT. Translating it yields CASSSQVGVRNSPLHF.

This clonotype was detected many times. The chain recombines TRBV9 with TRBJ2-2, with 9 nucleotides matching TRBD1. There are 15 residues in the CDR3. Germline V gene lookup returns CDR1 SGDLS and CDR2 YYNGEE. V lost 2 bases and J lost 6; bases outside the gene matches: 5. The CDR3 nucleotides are TGTGCCAGCAGCGTCCGAGGGGACAGGGCCGGGGAGCTGTTTTTT. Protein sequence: CASSVRGDRAGELFF.

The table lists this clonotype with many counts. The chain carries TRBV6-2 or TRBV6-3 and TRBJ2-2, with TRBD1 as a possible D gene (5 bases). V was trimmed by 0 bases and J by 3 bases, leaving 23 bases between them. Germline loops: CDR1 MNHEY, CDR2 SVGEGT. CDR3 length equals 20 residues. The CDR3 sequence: CASSYSTTAKFREDTGELFF. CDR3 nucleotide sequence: TGTGCCAGCAGTTACTCTACGACAGCTAAGTTCCGCGAGGACACCGGGGAGCTGTTTTTT.

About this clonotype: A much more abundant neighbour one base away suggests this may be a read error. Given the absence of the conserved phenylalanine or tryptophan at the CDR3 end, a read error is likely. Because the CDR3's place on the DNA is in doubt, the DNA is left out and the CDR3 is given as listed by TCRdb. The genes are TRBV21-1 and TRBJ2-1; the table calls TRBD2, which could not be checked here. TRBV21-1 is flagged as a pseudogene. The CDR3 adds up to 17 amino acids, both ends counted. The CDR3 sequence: CASSKGGLAGGLNEQFL.

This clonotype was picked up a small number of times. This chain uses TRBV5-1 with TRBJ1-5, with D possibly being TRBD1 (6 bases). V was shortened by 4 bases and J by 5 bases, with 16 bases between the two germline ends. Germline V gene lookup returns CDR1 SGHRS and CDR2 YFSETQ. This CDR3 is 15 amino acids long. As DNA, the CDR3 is TGCGCCAGCAGCGAAGAGGGGAGGGGGTATCAGCCCCAGCATTTT. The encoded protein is CASSEEGRGYQPQHF.

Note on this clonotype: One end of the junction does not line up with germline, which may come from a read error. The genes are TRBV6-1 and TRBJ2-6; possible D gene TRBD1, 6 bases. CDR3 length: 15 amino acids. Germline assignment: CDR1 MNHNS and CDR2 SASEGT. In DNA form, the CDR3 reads TGTGCCAGCGGGCAGGGGTTATCTGGGGCCAACGGCCTGACTTTC. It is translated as CASGQGLSGANGLTF.

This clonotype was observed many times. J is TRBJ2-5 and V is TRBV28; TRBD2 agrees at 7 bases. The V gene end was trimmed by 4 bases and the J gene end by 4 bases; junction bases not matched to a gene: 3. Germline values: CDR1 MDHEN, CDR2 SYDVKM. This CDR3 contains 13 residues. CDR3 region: CASSWDYAETQYF. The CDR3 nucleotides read TGTGCCAGCAGTTGGGACTATGCAGAGACCCAGTACTTC. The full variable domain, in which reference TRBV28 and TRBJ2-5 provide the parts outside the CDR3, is DVKVTQSSRYLVKRTGEKVFLECVQDMDHENMFWYRQDPGLGLRLIYFSYDVKMKEKGDIPEGYSVSREKKERFSLILESASTNQTSMYLCASSWDYAETQYFGPGTRLLVL.

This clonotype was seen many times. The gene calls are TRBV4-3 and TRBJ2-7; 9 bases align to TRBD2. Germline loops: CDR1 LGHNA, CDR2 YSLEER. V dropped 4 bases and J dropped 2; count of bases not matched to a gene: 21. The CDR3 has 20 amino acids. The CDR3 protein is CASSLGQRTSEDKTPYEQYF. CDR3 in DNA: TGCGCCAGCAGCCTTGGACAGAGGACTAGCGAAGATAAGACCCCCTACGAGCAGTACTTC.

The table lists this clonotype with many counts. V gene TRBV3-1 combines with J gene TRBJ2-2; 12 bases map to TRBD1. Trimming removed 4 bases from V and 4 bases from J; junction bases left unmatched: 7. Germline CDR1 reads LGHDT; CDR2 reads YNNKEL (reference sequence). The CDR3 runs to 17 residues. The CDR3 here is CASSPPPGQGATGELFF. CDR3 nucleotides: TGTGCCAGCAGCCCCCCTCCGGGACAGGGGGCCACCGGGGAGCTGTTTTTT.

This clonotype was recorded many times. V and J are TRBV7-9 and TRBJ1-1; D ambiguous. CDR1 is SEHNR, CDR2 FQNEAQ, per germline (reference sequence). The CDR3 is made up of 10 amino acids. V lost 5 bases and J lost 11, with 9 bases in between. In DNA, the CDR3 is TGTGCCAGCAGCCGGGAGGATGCTTTCTTT. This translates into CASSREDAFF.